The 17 T cell receptor beta chains listed next were all sequenced from one sample in a study of cytomegalovirus exposure and HLA in healthy donors. Vbeta (60) and Jbeta (13) primers were used in the PCR. Repertoires were generated with immunoSEQ multiplex PCR, while TCRdb's copy carries only in-frame clones and drops some. The sample contains some 140,000 clones, 80% of which appear only once. The specimen was PBMCs. These receptors originate from a young man in good health and CMV-seronegative.

A note on this clone: At one end, the junction sequence differs from germline, possibly due to a read error. The chain recombines TRBV5-5 with TRBJ2-7; TRBD2 aligns across 12 bases. CDR1 is SGHKS and CDR2 is YYEKEE in the germline V gene (reference sequence). The CDR3 contains 16 residues. In DNA form, the CDR3 reads TGTGCCAGCAGCTTGATTCCGGGACTAGCGGGCCCTACGCGGGACTTC. Protein: CASSLIPGLAGPTRDF.

This clone was counted once. The CDR3 reads CASRRDLRPPVDEQFF. The CDR3 coding sequence is TGTGCCAGCAGAAGGGACTTACGTCCACCCGTCGATGAGCAGTTCTTC. This chain joins TRBV2 and TRBJ2-1, with a possible D match to TRBD2 (6 bases). CDR1 and CDR2 from the germline V gene are SNHLY and FYNNEI. The CDR3 has 16 amino acids. Deletions cut 6 bases from V and 8 bases from J, with 23 bases between.

This clone was seen more than once but under ten times. The chain's CDR3 is CATFKDSYSNQPQHF. The CDR3 DNA is TGTGCCACGTTCAAGGACAGTTATAGCAATCAGCCCCAGCATTTT. The chain links TRBV6-6 to TRBJ1-5; weak D call: TRBD1 (6 bases). V lost 10 bases to trimming and J lost 0 bases, with 16 bases between them. The germline gives CDR1 MNHNY, CDR2 SVGAGI (reference sequence). This CDR3 region has 15 residues.

This clone was observed a single time. J is TRBJ2-1 and V is TRBV4-1; 11 positions match TRBD2. The V segment lost 5 bases and the J segment 6 bases; nucleotides outside the gene matches: 6. Germline V gene lookup returns CDR1 MGHRA and CDR2 YSYEKL. This CDR3 contains 15 residues. The CDR3 protein is CASSLLAGAPNEQFF. CDR3 sequence (DNA): TGCGCCAGCAGCTTACTAGCGGGAGCCCCCAATGAGCAGTTCTTC.

The chain's CDR3 is CASSPGTGGMNTEAFF. Here the CDR3 DNA reads TGTGCCAGCAGCCCAGGGACAGGAGGGATGAACACTGAAGCTTTCTTT. The chain couples TRBV7-6 to TRBJ1-1; TRBD1 matches at 8 bases. CDR1 is SGHVS, CDR2 FNYEAQ, per germline. The CDR3 is 16 amino acids. Trimming cost V 5 bases and J 0 bases; bases outside gene matches: 8.

On this clone: One end of the junction is discordant with germline, which a read error may explain. The chain is built from TRBV2 and TRBJ2-4; the D gene is possibly TRBD1 (5 bases). The CDR3 consists of 13 residues. Germline V CDR1 and CDR2: SNHLY, FYNNEI. The CDR3 coding sequence is TGTGCCATCCATGGGCAGGGAAAAAGCATTCAGTACTTC. This sequence encodes CAIHGQGKSIQYF.

This clone was recorded a few times. The chain employs TRBV2 and TRBJ2-1; TRBD1 is a possible D gene (7 bases). The germline V gene encodes CDR1 SNHLY and CDR2 FYNNEI. Trimming left V 8 bases short and J 9 bases short, with 23 bases between. This CDR3 has 15 residues. CDR3 protein: CASGQAGAWGGEQFF. The CDR3 coding sequence is TGTGCCAGCGGACAGGCGGGTGCCTGGGGAGGTGAGCAGTTCTTC. The variable domain in full, completed from reference TRBV2 and TRBJ2-1, reads EPEVTQTPSHQVTQMGQEVILRCVPISNHLYFYWYRQILGQKVEFLVSFYNNEISEKSEIFDDQFSVERPDGSNFTLKIRSTKLEDSAMYFCASGQAGAWGGEQFFGPGTRLTVL.

This chain links TRBV6-1 with TRBJ1-5; the D is unclear. This CDR3 is built from 16 residues. Trimming left V 0 bases short and J 3 bases short, with 12 bases between. Looked up from germline, CDR1 is MNHNS and CDR2 is SASEGT. The chain's CDR3 is CASSEAGHLPNQPQHF. DNA for the CDR3: TGTGCCAGCAGTGAAGCGGGCCACCTCCCCAATCAGCCCCAGCATTTT.

This chain joins TRBV6-5 and TRBJ2-1; D remains unclear. Trimming took off 5 bases at V and 0 bases at J, with 11 bases between the two ends. The V gene's germline CDR1 is MNHEY and CDR2 SVGAGI. The CDR3 sequence is 15 residues long. The CDR3 nucleotides are TGTGCCAGCAGTCTCCAGAGGAGCTCCTACAATGAGCAGTTCTTC. Protein: CASSLQRSSYNEQFF.

The gene calls are TRBV7-9 and TRBJ2-3; 7 bases align to TRBD1. CDR1 and CDR2 from the germline V gene are SEHNR and FQNEAQ (reference sequence). This CDR3 region has 15 residues. The V segment lost 5 bases and the J segment 4 bases; nucleotides outside the gene matches: 9. The CDR3 sequence is CASSQDREEADTQYF. Written as DNA, the CDR3 is TGTGCCAGCAGCCAAGACAGGGAAGAAGCAGATACGCAGTATTTT.

Here the CDR3 DNA reads TGTGCCAGCAGCTTCCACAGGGTGCGCACAGATACGCAGTATTTT. Its protein is CASSFHRVRTDTQYF. This chain joins TRBV7-9 and TRBJ2-3; tentative D call: TRBD1 (6 bases). This CDR3 contains 15 residues. Germline V CDR1 and CDR2: SEHNR, FQNEAQ (reference sequence). V was cut by 3 bases and J by 1 base, with 11 bases left in between.

This CDR3 is CASSFPGQGSADTQYF. CDR3 in DNA: TGTGCCAGCAGTTTCCCGGGACAGGGATCTGCAGATACGCAGTATTTT. The V and J genes are TRBV13 and TRBJ2-3; TRBD1 aligns across 9 bases. The germline V gene encodes CDR1 PRHDT and CDR2 FYEKMQ (reference sequence). The CDR3 contains 16 residues. Trimming at V came to 6 bases and at J to 4 bases, leaving 11 bases not matched to a gene.

This clone was detected a few times. This chain links TRBV5-1 with TRBJ1-1; the D gene is possibly TRBD1 (6 bases). The germline V and J ends were trimmed by 1 base and 1 base, with 8 bases remaining between them. The CDR3 is 14 residues long. Germline CDR1 is SGHRS and CDR2 is YFSETQ. The CDR3 region is CASSLWGQNTEAFF. The DNA for the CDR3 is TGCGCCAGCAGCTTGTGGGGGCAGAACACTGAAGCTTTCTTT.

CDR3 in DNA: TGTGCCAGCAGCGCCGGAGGACAGGGCTACAATGAGCAGTTCTTC. Its translation is CASSAGGQGYNEQFF. The chain recombines TRBV28 with TRBJ2-1; 8 positions match TRBD1. V was pared by 6 bases and J by 3 bases, with 7 bases of the junction left unmatched. Per the germline V gene, CDR1 is MDHEN and CDR2 is SYDVKM. The CDR3 has 15 amino acids.

The chain has TRBV5-4 and TRBJ2-7, with 8 bases aligning to TRBD2. V was clipped by 2 bases and J by 6 bases; unmatched bases: 10. The CDR3 contains 15 residues. Per the germline V gene, CDR1 is SGHNT and CDR2 is YYREEE (reference sequence). The CDR3 DNA is TGTGCCAGCAGCTTAGACGGGACTAGGGCCTCCGAGCAGTACTTC. This encodes CASSLDGTRASEQYF.

The chain uses TRBV9 and TRBJ2-6; 8 bases align to TRBD1. The V segment lost 5 bases and the J segment 3 bases; nucleotides outside the gene matches: 4. CDR1 SGDLS and CDR2 YYNGEE come from the germline V gene. This CDR3 contains 15 residues. CDR3 nucleotides: TGTGCCAGCAGTCCAGGGGGCGGTGGGGCCAACGTCCTGACTTTC. It yields the protein CASSPGGGGANVLTF.

The chain joins TRBV11-2 to TRBJ2-7; D may be TRBD2 (6 bases). Trimming took 1 base from V and 3 from J, leaving 10 bases between them. From germline, CDR1 is SGHAT and CDR2 FQNNGV. This CDR3 spans 14 amino acids. The CDR3, as DNA: TGTGCCAGCAGCTTAGGGGGCGGGATCTACGAGCAGTACTTC. Amino acid sequence: CASSLGGGIYEQYF. Filled out from reference TRBV11-2 and TRBJ2-7, the complete variable domain reads EAGVAQSPRYKIIEKRQSVAFWCNPISGHATLYWYQQILGQGPKLLIQFQNNGVVDDSQLPKDRFSAERLKGVDSTLKIQPAKLEDSAVYLCASSLGGGIYEQYFGPGTRLTVT.